This T cell receptor beta chain was sequenced during a study of blood T cell repertoires in COVID-19. Across the study: Samples representing acute and convalescent COVID-19 were sourced from the United States, Italy and Spain.

This clone turned up a few times. Original analysis: Quantification of nucleated cells was approximated via reference gene primer amplification. Produced via immunoSEQ multiplex PCR; TCRdb's table is partial and in-frame only. V and J calls and clone size are given by that table; D and trimming were obtained from the DNA. The table has 200,000 to 250,000 clones, about 81% seen once. V lost 0 bases, J lost 2 bases, and 8 bases lay in between. The length of the CDR3 is 14 residues. Germline-derived CDR1 and CDR2 are SGHTA and FQGNSA. J is TRBJ2-7 and V is TRBV7-2; D is undetermined. Sequences were obtained from peripheral blood. This receptor was obtained from a woman between 65 and 79 years old with COVID-19, enrolled during active disease. The CDR3, as DNA: TGTGCCAGCAGCTTAGCTACCAGAACCTACGAGCAGTACTTC. It specifies CASSLATRTYEQYF.